This T cell receptor beta chain was observed in a study of T cells in Graves' hyperthyroidism and ophthalmopathy. Diagnoses rested on clinical symptoms, serum thyroxine and TRAb, thyroid ultrasound and orbital computed tomography. TCR beta CDR3 region amplification was performed from RNA transcripts. TCR CDR3 regions were first amplified by RT-PCR with HTBI primers. TCRdb itself ran the multiplex PCR reads through MiXCR, one entry per CDR3 protein. The sample holds about 400,000 distinct CDR3 sequences; roughly 14% are singletons and the top ten take roughly 13%. This clonotype appeared many times. Germline V gives CDR1 SGHTA, CDR2 FQGTGA. The ends were cut back, 0 bases at V and 6 bases at J, with 9 bases in the middle. The CDR3 loop spans 13 amino acids.

The sample comprised blood. J is TRBJ2-7 and V is TRBV7-3; D is undetermined. The sequence was obtained from a man younger than 35 with Graves' ophthalmopathy. The CDR3 region is CASSLTSETEQYF. For the CDR3, the DNA is TGTGCCAGCAGCTTAACAAGCGAGACCGAGCAGTACTTC.